This T cell receptor (beta chain) was captured in a study of cytomegalovirus exposure and HLA in healthy donors. Whole-study results and caveats: The study labeled 164 TCR beta chains cytomegalovirus-associated. According to reports, the classifier identified cytomegalovirus status with high specificity and sensitivity.

Sequencing was performed with immunoSEQ multiplex PCR; in TCRdb, only in-frame clones are kept and a portion is missing. Among under 250,000 clones, around four fifths were seen once, and the ten largest hold 4.5% to 6%. Trimming removed 4 bases from V and 7 bases from J, with 14 bases in between. Germline lookup yields CDR1 MNHNS and CDR2 SASEGT. The CDR3 is made up of 14 amino acids. A note on this clone: The antigen is not known.

The V gene is TRBV6-1, the J gene TRBJ1-5; possibly TRBD1 for D (6 bases). The clonotype originates from a woman between 18 and 29 years old in good health and CMV-seronegative. Material: PBMCs. CDR3 amino acids: CASSGAGGRQPQHF. CDR3 DNA: TGTGCCAGCAGTGGAGCGGGGGGCCGACAGCCCCAGCATTTT.